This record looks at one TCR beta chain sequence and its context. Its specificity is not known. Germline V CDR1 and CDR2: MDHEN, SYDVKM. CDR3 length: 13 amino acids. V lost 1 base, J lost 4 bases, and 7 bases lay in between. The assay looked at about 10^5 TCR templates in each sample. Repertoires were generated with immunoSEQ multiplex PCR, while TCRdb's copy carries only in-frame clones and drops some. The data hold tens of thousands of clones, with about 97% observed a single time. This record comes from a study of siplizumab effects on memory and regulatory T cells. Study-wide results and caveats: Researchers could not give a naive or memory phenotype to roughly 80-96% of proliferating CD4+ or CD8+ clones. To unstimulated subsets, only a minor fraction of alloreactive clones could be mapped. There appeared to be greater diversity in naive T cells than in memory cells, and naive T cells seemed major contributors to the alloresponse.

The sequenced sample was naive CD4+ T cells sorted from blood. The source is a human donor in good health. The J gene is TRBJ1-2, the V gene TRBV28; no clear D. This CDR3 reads CASSLYPSYGYTF. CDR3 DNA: TGTGCCAGCAGTTTATACCCCTCCTATGGCTACACCTTC.